The rows below give T cell receptor beta chains drawn from one sample of a study of blood T cell repertoires in COVID-19. The data were produced by immunoSEQ multiplex PCR, yet TCRdb's version contains in-frame clones alone and is incomplete. The data contain about 130,000 clones, approximately 85% of them singletons. Sequences were obtained from peripheral blood. The receptor source for this set is a man older than 75 with active or convalescent COVID-19. The CDR3 runs from the conserved cysteine through the conserved F or W. D genes are given only for firm matches. Some rows mark clone size as missing; the rest say once, few, many or name a class of expanded clone.

V	size	J	D	CDR3	DNA
TRBV24-1	-	TRBJ1-5	TRBD1	CATSGQTGGNQPQHF	TGTGCCACCAGTGGTCAAACAGGGGGCAATCAGCCCCAGCATTTT
TRBV15	-	TRBJ1-1	-	CATSRDPGMNTEAFF	TGTGCCACCAGCAGAGATCCCGGGATGAACACTGAAGCTTTCTTT
TRBV19	-	TRBJ2-5	-	CASSTGTRETQYF	TGTGCCAGTAGTACAGGAACTCGTGAGACCCAGTACTTC
TRBV20-1	few	TRBJ1-1	-	CSASSGLGTEAFF	TGCAGTGCTAGTAGCGGGTTGGGCACTGAAGCTTTCTTT
TRBV19	-	TRBJ2-1	TRBD2	CASSIEHGTSGVYEQFF	TGTGCCAGTAGTATAGAACATGGAACTAGCGGGGTCTATGAGCAGTTCTTC
TRBV7-9	-	TRBJ2-3	TRBD2	CASSPRGGLAGTDTQYF	TGTGCCAGCAGCCCAAGGGGGGGACTAGCGGGAACAGATACGCAGTATTTT
TRBV19	once	TRBJ2-7	-	CASSTTGRRDYEQYF	TGTGCCAGTAGTACGACGGGAAGGCGAGACTACGAGCAGTACTTC
TRBV6-5	-	TRBJ1-1	TRBD1	CASSQPGGNTEAFF	TGTGCCAGCAGCCAGCCAGGGGGGAACACTGAAGCTTTCTTT
TRBV30	-	TRBJ1-5	-	CAWTGGQPNQPQHF	TGTGCCTGGACCGGAGGGCAGCCCAATCAGCCCCAGCATTTT
TRBV7-2	few	TRBJ2-1	-	CASSSPNYNEQFF	TGTGCCAGCAGCTCACCTAACTACAATGAGCAGTTCTTC
TRBV3-1/TRBV3-2	few	TRBJ1-1	-	CASSQERGGAFF	TGTGCCAGCAGCCAAGAGCGGGGAGGAGCTTTCTTT
TRBV12-3/TRBV12-4	-	TRBJ1-2	-	CASSPWANYGYTF	TGTGCCAGCAGCCCTTGGGCCAACTATGGCTACACCTTC
TRBV5-6	-	TRBJ2-2	-	CASSGGLTTGELFF	TGTGCCAGCAGCGGGGGACTTACCACCGGGGAGCTGTTTTTT
TRBV5-1	few	TRBJ2-2	-	CASSLDSPRAGELFF	TGCGCCAGCAGCTTGGACTCACCGAGAGCCGGGGAGCTGTTTTTT
TRBV6-5	-	TRBJ2-3	-	CASSQGLATDTQYF	TGTGCCAGCAGCCAAGGGCTAGCCACAGATACGCAGTATTTT
TRBV5-1	-	TRBJ1-1	-	CASSLALNTEAFF	TGCGCCAGCAGCTTGGCCTTGAACACTGAAGCTTTCTTT
TRBV20-1	-	TRBJ1-2	-	CSATRQDGYTF	TGCAGTGCCACCCGACAGGATGGCTACACCTTC
TRBV28	-	TRBJ1-2	-	CASSLRQYGYTF	TGTGCCAGCAGTTTAAGACAATATGGCTACACCTTC
TRBV30	-	TRBJ1-3	-	CAWTSDSHSGNTIYF	TGTGCCTGGACATCGGACAGTCACTCTGGAAACACCATATATTTT
TRBV29-1	-	TRBJ2-7	TRBD1	CSVVPDRVVHEQYF	TGCAGCGTTGTCCCGGACAGGGTAGTCCACGAGCAGTACTTC
TRBV2	-	TRBJ2-5	TRBD1	CASVQGYQETQYF	TGTGCCAGCGTACAGGGGTACCAAGAGACCCAGTACTTC
TRBV7-8	few	TRBJ2-1	-	CASSRQAAGYNEQFF	TGTGCCAGCAGCCGACAGGCTGCAGGATACAATGAGCAGTTCTTC
TRBV7-3	-	TRBJ2-1	TRBD2	CASSSTSGSGNEQFF	TGTGCCAGCAGCTCCACTAGCGGGAGTGGGAATGAGCAGTTCTTC
TRBV28	-	TRBJ1-2	-	CASSSPRVANYGYTF	TGTGCCAGCAGTTCTCCCCGGGTAGCTAACTATGGCTACACCTTC
TRBV5-1	once	TRBJ1-1	TRBD1	CASSTSGGHTEAFF	TGCGCCAGCAGCACCTCAGGGGGCCACACTGAAGCTTTCTTT
TRBV19	-	TRBJ2-1	TRBD2	CASSIAPGLDYNEQFF	TGTGCCAGTAGTATAGCCCCGGGACTAGACTACAATGAGCAGTTCTTC
TRBV30	-	TRBJ1-6	-	CAWSPQRDGNSPLHF	TGTGCCTGGAGTCCCCAGCGGGACGGAAATTCACCCCTCCACTTT
TRBV30	-	TRBJ1-5	-	CAWSVSWGVGGNQPQHF	TGTGCCTGGAGTGTATCTTGGGGGGTGGGAGGCAATCAGCCCCAGCATTTT
TRBV6-5	-	TRBJ1-5	-	CASTRGGDQPQHF	TGTGCCAGCACTCGGGGCGGGGATCAGCCCCAGCATTTT
TRBV19	-	TRBJ1-4	-	CASSIMTPEKLFF	TGTGCCAGTAGTATTATGACACCGGAAAAACTGTTTTTT
TRBV27	-	TRBJ2-3	TRBD2	CASSYLPTALLAGMNTQYF	TGTGCCAGCAGTTACTTACCGACAGCTTTACTAGCGGGGATGAATACGCAGTATTTT
TRBV5-1	-	TRBJ1-6	-	CASSLETGYNSPLHF	TGCGCCAGCAGCTTGGAGACAGGATATAATTCACCCCTCCACTTT
TRBV3-1/TRBV3-2	-	TRBJ2-7	TRBD1	CASSPETTGGRYEQYF	TGTGCCAGCAGCCCAGAAACGACAGGGGGAAGGTACGAGCAGTACTTC
TRBV14	-	TRBJ2-1	TRBD2	CASSHRLAGGNNEQFF	TGTGCCAGCAGCCACCGACTAGCGGGAGGGAACAATGAGCAGTTCTTC
TRBV6-5	few	TRBJ1-1	-	CASSYRVREGTEAFF	TGTGCCAGCAGTTACCGAGTCAGGGAAGGTACTGAAGCTTTCTTT
TRBV27	once	TRBJ1-1	TRBD1	CASRLDRGLGGTEAFF	TGTGCCAGCAGGCTGGACAGGGGACTCGGGGGCACTGAAGCTTTCTTT
TRBV9	-	TRBJ2-6	-	CASGPGSGANVLTF	TGTGCCAGCGGCCCAGGGTCTGGGGCCAACGTCCTGACTTTC
TRBV5-5	once	TRBJ2-7	-	CASSLEPRSYEQYF	TGTGCCAGCAGCTTGGAGCCCAGGTCCTACGAGCAGTACTTC
TRBV29-1	-	TRBJ2-3	TRBD2	CSVDLGLAGDTQYF	TGCAGCGTTGACCTCGGACTAGCGGGGGATACGCAGTATTTT
TRBV4-2	-	TRBJ2-4	TRBD1	CASSHGTGPNIQYF	TGTGCCAGCAGCCATGGGACAGGGCCGAACATTCAGTACTTC
TRBV12-5	-	TRBJ2-6	TRBD1	CASGPGTASSGANVLTF	TGTGCTAGTGGTCCCGGGACAGCCAGCTCTGGGGCCAACGTCCTGACTTTC
TRBV5-1	once	TRBJ1-6	-	CASSLPTGNSPLHF	TGCGCCAGCAGCTTACCCACGGGAAATTCACCCCTCCACTTT
TRBV5-1	-	TRBJ2-3	TRBD1	CASSDTGGIPDTQYF	TGCGCCAGCAGCGACACAGGGGGAATCCCAGATACGCAGTATTTT
TRBV28	-	TRBJ1-2	-	CAGRGTNYGYTF	TGTGCCGGGAGGGGGACTAACTATGGCTACACCTTC
TRBV6-4	once	TRBJ1-2	TRBD1	CASSENQGADGYTF	TGTGCCAGCAGTGAAAACCAGGGGGCGGATGGCTACACCTTC
TRBV6-4	-	TRBJ2-1	TRBD2	CASSDKGLAGHEQFF	TGTGCCAGCAGTGACAAAGGACTAGCGGGCCATGAGCAGTTCTTC
TRBV11-2	-	TRBJ2-3	-	CASTPLFSTDTQYF	TGTGCCAGCACCCCCCTGTTTAGCACAGATACGCAGTATTTT
TRBV7-3	-	TRBJ1-2	-	CASSNDPGPNYGYTF	TGTGCCAGCAGCAACGACCCGGGTCCTAACTATGGCTACACCTTC
TRBV28	-	TRBJ1-1	-	CASSLILGGGGPIEAFF	TGTGCCAGCAGTTTAATCTTAGGGGGTGGCGGACCGATCGAAGCTTTCTTT
TRBV18	-	TRBJ2-7	-	CASSPLDNSYEQYF	TGTGCCAGCTCACCACTGGACAACTCCTACGAGCAGTACTTC
TRBV11-1	few	TRBJ2-7	-	CASSPYSGPYEQYF	TGTGCCAGCAGCCCCTATAGTGGGCCCTACGAGCAGTACTTC
TRBV29-1	-	TRBJ1-2	-	CSVLSGKGYTF	TGCAGCGTTCTGTCCGGGAAGGGCTACACCTTC
TRBV2	-	TRBJ1-4	TRBD1	CASSIDDRGPANEKLFF	TGTGCCAGCAGTATAGACGACAGGGGGCCGGCTAATGAAAAACTGTTTTTT
TRBV15	-	TRBJ1-6	-	CATRSSSYNSPLHF	TGTGCCACCCGTTCTAGCTCCTATAATTCACCCCTCCACTTT
TRBV24-1	-	TRBJ1-1	-	CAHNRGEAFF	TGTGCCCACAATCGGGGTGAAGCTTTCTTT